What follows is one TCR beta chain and its context. What it binds is not known. The sample belongs to a study of T-cell reconstitution after alpha-beta-depleted transplantation in children. The TCRbeta library incorporated unique molecular identifiers. Each CDR3 protein gets one entry after TCRdb re-called the PCR reads with MiXCR. Here the sample spans 45,000 or so distinct CDR3 sequences, around 50% being singletons. Germline V gives CDR1 DFQATT, CDR2 SNEGSKA (reference sequence). V dropped 1 base and J dropped 0 bases, with 12 bases sitting between them. This CDR3 is 16 amino acids long. Points from the study as a whole: Newly generated T cells supplied most T-cell counts and diversity one year post-transplant.

Source: peripheral blood, taken before TCRalphabeta/CD19-depleted stem cell transplant. The source of this sequence is a boy under three years old with SCID, due to receive a stem cell transplant. This rearrangement joins TRBV20-1 to TRBJ1-4; D uncertain. DNA for the CDR3: TGCAGTGCTAGAGGCTATATCAGTGCAACTAATGAAAAACTGTTTTTT. Translating it yields CSARGYISATNEKLFF.